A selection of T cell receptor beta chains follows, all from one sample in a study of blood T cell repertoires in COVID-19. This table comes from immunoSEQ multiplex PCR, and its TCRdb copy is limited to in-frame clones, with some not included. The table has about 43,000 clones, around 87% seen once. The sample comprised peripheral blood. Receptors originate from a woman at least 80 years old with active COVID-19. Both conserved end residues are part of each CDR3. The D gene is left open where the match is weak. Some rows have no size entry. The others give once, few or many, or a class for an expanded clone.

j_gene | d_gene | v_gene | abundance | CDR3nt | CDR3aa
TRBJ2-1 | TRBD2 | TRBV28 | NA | TGTGCCAGCAGTTACGGGGGGGAGTCCTACAATGAGCAGTTCTTC | CASSYGGESYNEQFF
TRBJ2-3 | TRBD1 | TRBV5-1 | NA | TGCGCCAGCAGCCCCCGGGACAGGGATACAGATACGCAGTATTTT | CASSPRDRDTDTQYF
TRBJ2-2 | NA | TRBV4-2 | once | TGTGCCAGCAGCCAAGATTTAGTGGACATTAACACCGGGGAGCTGTTTTTT | CASSQDLVDINTGELFF
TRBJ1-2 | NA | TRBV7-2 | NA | TGTGCCAGCAGACAGGGACTCCAAGCGGGAGGCTACACCTTC | CASRQGLQAGGYTF
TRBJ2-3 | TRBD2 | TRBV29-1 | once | TGCAGCGTTGAATTAGCGGGGGGGCTCACAGATACGCAGTATTTT | CSVELAGGLTDTQYF
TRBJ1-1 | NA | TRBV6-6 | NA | TGTGCCAGCAGTACGACAACCAGGCTGAACACTGAAGCTTTCTTT | CASSTTTRLNTEAFF
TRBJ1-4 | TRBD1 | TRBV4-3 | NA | TGCGCCAGCAGTCCAAGGGGGCCGGGCACAACTAATGAAAAACTGTTTTTT | CASSPRGPGTTNEKLFF
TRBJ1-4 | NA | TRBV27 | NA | TGTGCCAGCTTGGGCAGGCTTAATGAAAAACTGTTTTTT | CASLGRLNEKLFF
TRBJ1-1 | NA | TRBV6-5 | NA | TGTGCCAGCAGTCCCCACGGGGAAGTGAACACTGAAGCTTTCTTT | CASSPHGEVNTEAFF
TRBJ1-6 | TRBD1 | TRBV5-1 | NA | TGCGCCAGCAGCTGGGGACAGGGGGAGACTTCACCCCTCCACTTT | CASSWGQGETSPLHF
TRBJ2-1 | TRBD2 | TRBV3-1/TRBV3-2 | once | TGTGCCAGCATCAAGTCGGGGACTAGGGGTGAGCAGTTCTTC | CASIKSGTRGEQFF
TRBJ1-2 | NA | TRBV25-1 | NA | TGTGCCAGCAGTGAATATGGATCGGGGGGGGCTTACGATGGCTACACCTTC | CASSEYGSGGAYDGYTF
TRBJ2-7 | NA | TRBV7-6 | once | TGTGCCAGCAGCCCCGCGAGCGGGCGTTACGAGCAGTACTTC | CASSPASGRYEQYF
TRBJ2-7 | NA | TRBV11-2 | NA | TGTGCCAGCAGCTTAGACTACTACGAGCAGTACTTC | CASSLDYYEQYF
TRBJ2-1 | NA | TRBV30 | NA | TGTGCCTGGAACGGTCAGGGGTGGTACAATGAGCAGTTCTTC | CAWNGQGWYNEQFF
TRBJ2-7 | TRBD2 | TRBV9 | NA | TGTGCCAGCAGCGAGGGACTATCGAGAGGGGAGCAGTACTTC | CASSEGLSRGEQYF
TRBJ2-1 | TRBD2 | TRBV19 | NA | TGTGCCAGTACCGGACTAGCGGGGGGGTCAAATGAGCAGTTCTTC | CASTGLAGGSNEQFF
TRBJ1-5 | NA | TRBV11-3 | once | TGTGCCAGCAGCTTAAAGGTGGGCCACATAATGGTGGGCCAGCCCCAGCATTTT | CASSLKVGHIMVGQPQHF
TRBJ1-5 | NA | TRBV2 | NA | TGTGCCAGCAAAACGGGACTAGACAATCAGCCCCAGCATTTT | CASKTGLDNQPQHF
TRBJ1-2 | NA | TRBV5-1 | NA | TGCGCCAGCAGCTCCCCGCAGGGGACGGCTGGCTACACCTTC | CASSSPQGTAGYTF
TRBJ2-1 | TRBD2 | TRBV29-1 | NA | TGCAGCGCCTCGACTAGCGGGGGCCGCAATGAGCAGTTCTTC | CSASTSGGRNEQFF
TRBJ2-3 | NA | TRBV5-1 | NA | TGCGCCAGCAGCTTGGCGACAGATACGCAGTATTTT | CASSLATDTQYF
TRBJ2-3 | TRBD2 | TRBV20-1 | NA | TGCAGTGCTAGTAGCGCTAGCGGAGTGGATACGCAGTATTTT | CSASSASGVDTQYF
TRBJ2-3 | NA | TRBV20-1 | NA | TGCAGTGCTAGTGGCTCGGTGAATACAGATACGCAGTATTTT | CSASGSVNTDTQYF
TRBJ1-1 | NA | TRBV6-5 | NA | TGTGCCAGCAGTTATCAGGGGACCACTGAAGCTTTCTTT | CASSYQGTTEAFF
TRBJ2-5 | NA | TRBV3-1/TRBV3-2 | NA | TGTGCCAGCAGCCGGACAGCGGAGACCCAGTACTTC | CASSRTAETQYF
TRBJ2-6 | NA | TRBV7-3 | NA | TGTGCCAGCAGCTTAAATCCGGGGTTTCCGGATGGGGCCAACGTCCTGACTTTC | CASSLNPGFPDGANVLTF
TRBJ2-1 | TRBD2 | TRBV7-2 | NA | TGTGCCAGCAGCTCGGGACTAGCGGGGAACAATGAGCAGTTCTTC | CASSSGLAGNNEQFF
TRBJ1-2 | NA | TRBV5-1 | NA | TGCGCCAGCAGCTTGGGGGGCAGTCTCTATGGCTACACCTTC | CASSLGGSLYGYTF
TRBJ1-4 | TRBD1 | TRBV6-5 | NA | TGTGCCAGCAGTTACTCGAGGGGGCCGGGAGATGAAAAACTGTTTTTT | CASSYSRGPGDEKLFF
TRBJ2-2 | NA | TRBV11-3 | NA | TGTGCCAGCAGCTTAGCCAGGGAAGGGGAGCTGTTTTTT | CASSLAREGELFF
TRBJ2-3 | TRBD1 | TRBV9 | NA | TGTGCCAGCAGGCCAACCGGGACAGGGCCAGATACGCAGTATTTT | CASRPTGTGPDTQYF
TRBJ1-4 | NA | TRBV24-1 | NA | TGTGCCACCAGCAGGGGCCATAATGAAAAACTGTTTTTT | CATSRGHNEKLFF
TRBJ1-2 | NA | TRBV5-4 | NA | TGTGCCAGCAGCGTGGTTAATACGGGAATCCTCTATGGCTACACCTTC | CASSVVNTGILYGYTF
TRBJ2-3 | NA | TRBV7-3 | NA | TGTGCCAGCAGTTACAGGGATGTTAGATGCACAGATACGCAGTATTTT | CASSYRDVRCTDTQYF
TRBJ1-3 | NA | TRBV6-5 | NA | TGTGCCAGCAGCCGGACGGGGTCTGGAAACACCATATATTTT | CASSRTGSGNTIYF
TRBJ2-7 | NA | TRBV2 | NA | TGTGCCAGCAGTGAAGGGGCCAGGTTGAGCGAGCAGTACTTC | CASSEGARLSEQYF
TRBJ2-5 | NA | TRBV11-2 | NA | TGTGCCAGCAGCTTAGACAGGGGCGAGACCCAGTACTTC | CASSLDRGETQYF
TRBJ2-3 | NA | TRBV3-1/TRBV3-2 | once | TGTGCCAGCAGCCAAGACCACCTCCTTTCTGGAGGAAGCACAGATACGCAGTATTTT | CASSQDHLLSGGSTDTQYF
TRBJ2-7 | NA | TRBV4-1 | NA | TGCGCCAGCAGCCAAGACGACGACAGCGCCTTCTCCTACGAGCAGTACTTC | CASSQDDDSAFSYEQYF
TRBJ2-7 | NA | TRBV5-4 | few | TGTGCCAGCAGCCCGGAGGCAGGGGTCTACGAGCAGTACTTC | CASSPEAGVYEQYF
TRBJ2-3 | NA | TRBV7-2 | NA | TGTGCCAGCAGCTCTTCCGGGGTGAGGGATACGCAGTATTTT | CASSSSGVRDTQYF
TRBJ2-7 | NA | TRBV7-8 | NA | TGTGCCAGCAGCTGGTCGACTGTAACGAACGAGCAGTACTTC | CASSWSTVTNEQYF
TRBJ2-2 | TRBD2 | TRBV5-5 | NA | TGTGCCAGCAGCTTCTTAGCGGGGAGAAACACCGGGGAGCTGTTTTTT | CASSFLAGRNTGELFF
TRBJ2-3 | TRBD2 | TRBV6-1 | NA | TGTGCCAGCAGTGAACTAGCGGGGGGCGGACATACGCAGTATTTT | CASSELAGGGHTQYF
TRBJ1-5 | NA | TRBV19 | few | TGTGCCAGTAGTATCGGGGGGCCGGGCAATCAGCCCCAGCATTTT | CASSIGGPGNQPQHF
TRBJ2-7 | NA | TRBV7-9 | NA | TGTGCCAGCAGCTCGACTACCTCCTACGAGCAGTACTTC | CASSSTTSYEQYF
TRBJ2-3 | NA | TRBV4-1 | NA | TGCGCCAGCAGCCGCCTTCCTAGGTCTGATACGCAGTATTTT | CASSRLPRSDTQYF
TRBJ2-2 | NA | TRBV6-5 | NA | TGTGCCAGCAGTTACGGTGGACTGGGGAACACCGGGGAGCTGTTTTTT | CASSYGGLGNTGELFF
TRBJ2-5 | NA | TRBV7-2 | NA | TGTGCCAGCAGTCCGGGAAGCCGTCGAGAGACCCAGTACTTC | CASSPGSRRETQYF
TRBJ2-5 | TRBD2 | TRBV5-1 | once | TGCGCCAGCAGCTTGGGCGGGGGAGAGACCCAGTACTTC | CASSLGGGETQYF
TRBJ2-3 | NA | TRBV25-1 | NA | TGTGCCAGCAGTTACGGTACTAGCACAGATACGCAGTATTTT | CASSYGTSTDTQYF
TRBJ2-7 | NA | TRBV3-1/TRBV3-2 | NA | TGTGCCAGCAGCCAAGATCTGGGGACAAGTTCCTACGAGCAGTACTTC | CASSQDLGTSSYEQYF